A selection of T cell receptor beta chains follows, all from one sample in a study of T cells in Graves' hyperthyroidism and ophthalmopathy. TCRdb re-called the multiplex PCR reads with MiXCR, one entry per CDR3 protein. The profile covers over 300,000 distinct CDR3 sequences, with roughly 14% appearing a single time and around 10% taken by the ten largest. Sequenced: blood. The receptors shown here come from a woman aged 55-75 years with Graves' hyperthyroidism. The CDR3 runs from the conserved cysteine through the conserved F or W. Each record gives: CDR3 DNA, CDR3 protein, V gene, J gene, D gene, clone size. The D gene is left open where the match is weak. Part of the rows lack a size; the others show once, few, many or a class for expanded clones.

CDR3 DNA: TGTGCCAGCAGCCAAGATCCAGAGGGTTGGGAGACCCAGTACTTC
CDR3 protein: CASSQDPEGWETQYF
V gene: TRBV3-1
J gene: TRBJ2-5
D gene: NA
clone size: many

CDR3 DNA: TGTGCCAGCAGAACCCTACTTAACCAATGGCGGGATAATTTGTACGAGCAGTACTTC
CDR3 protein: CASRTLLNQWRDNLYEQYF
V gene: TRBV3-1
J gene: TRBJ2-7
D gene: NA
clone size: few

CDR3 DNA: TGTGCCTGGAGTGTTAACTATGGCTACACCTTC
CDR3 protein: CAWSVNYGYTF
V gene: TRBV30
J gene: TRBJ1-2
D gene: NA
clone size: many

CDR3 DNA: TGTGCCAGCAGTTTATATGCGGACACTGAAGCTTTCTTT
CDR3 protein: CASSLYADTEAFF
V gene: TRBV27
J gene: TRBJ1-1
D gene: NA
clone size: NA

CDR3 DNA: TGTGCCAGTAGTATAGGCAGGACAGACCGAGATACGCAGTATTTT
CDR3 protein: CASSIGRTDRDTQYF
V gene: TRBV19
J gene: TRBJ2-3
D gene: NA
clone size: NA

CDR3 DNA: TGTGCCAGTCAACGGACAGGGGATGAAGCTTTCTTT
CDR3 protein: CASQRTGDEAFF
V gene: TRBV25-1
J gene: TRBJ1-1
D gene: TRBD1
clone size: NA

CDR3 DNA: TGTGCCAGCAGCCGTAGCGGGTACTCGGGGGGCCAAGAGACCCAGTACTTC
CDR3 protein: CASSRSGYSGGQETQYF
V gene: TRBV7-2
J gene: TRBJ2-5
D gene: TRBD2
clone size: many

CDR3 DNA: TGTGCCAGCAGCCAGACTAGCGGGACGAACACCGGGGAGCTGTTTTTT
CDR3 protein: CASSQTSGTNTGELFF
V gene: TRBV3-1
J gene: TRBJ2-2
D gene: TRBD2
clone size: many

CDR3 DNA: TGTGCCAGCAGTTTATGGAGTTTCGGGGCAGGGCGCCGGGAGCTGTTTTTT
CDR3 protein: CASSLWSFGAGRRELFF
V gene: TRBV28
J gene: TRBJ2-2
D gene: NA
clone size: many

CDR3 DNA: TGTGCCAGCAGCTTATTCGCGGGAAGAAACACCGGGGAGCTGTTTTTT
CDR3 protein: CASSLFAGRNTGELFF
V gene: TRBV11-2
J gene: TRBJ2-2
D gene: NA
clone size: many

CDR3 DNA: TGTGCCAGCAGCCAGGAGGGACAGGGGATTTCACCCCTCCACTTT
CDR3 protein: CASSQEGQGISPLHF
V gene: TRBV14
J gene: TRBJ1-6
D gene: TRBD1
clone size: NA

CDR3 DNA: TGTGCCACCAGTGATCCGACCCCCACAGATACGCAGTATTTT
CDR3 protein: CATSDPTPTDTQYF
V gene: TRBV24-1
J gene: TRBJ2-3
D gene: NA
clone size: many

CDR3 DNA: TGTGCCAGCAGTGACGTAGCGGCTAGCACAGATACGCAGTATTTT
CDR3 protein: CASSDVAASTDTQYF
V gene: TRBV12-3/TRBV12-4
J gene: TRBJ2-3
D gene: NA
clone size: many

CDR3 DNA: TGTGCCAGCAGCGGTGCGGGGCTCCTGAACACTGAAGCTTTCTTT
CDR3 protein: CASSGAGLLNTEAFF
V gene: TRBV14
J gene: TRBJ1-1
D gene: NA
clone size: NA

CDR3 DNA: TGTGCCAGCAGTTACTGGGAAATCGAAGGGGACACCGGGGAGCTGTTTTTT
CDR3 protein: CASSYWEIEGDTGELFF
V gene: TRBV6-6
J gene: TRBJ2-2
D gene: NA
clone size: many

CDR3 DNA: TGTGCCAGCAGCTCCTTTGTGGGAGTGGGAGAGACCCAGTACTTC
CDR3 protein: CASSSFVGVGETQYF
V gene: TRBV5-4
J gene: TRBJ2-5
D gene: NA
clone size: few

CDR3 DNA: TGTGCCAGCAGCCTAATTGGTTGGGGCGGGAATGAGCAGTTCTTC
CDR3 protein: CASSLIGWGGNEQFF
V gene: TRBV11-3
J gene: TRBJ2-1
D gene: NA
clone size: many

CDR3 DNA: TGCGCCAGCAGCAAAGGACAGCCTTACAATGAGCAGTTCTTC
CDR3 protein: CASSKGQPYNEQFF
V gene: TRBV4-1
J gene: TRBJ2-1
D gene: NA
clone size: few

CDR3 DNA: TGTGCCAGTAGTAAACTAGCGGGAGCCTCCTACAATGAGCAGTTCTTC
CDR3 protein: CASSKLAGASYNEQFF
V gene: TRBV19
J gene: TRBJ2-1
D gene: TRBD2
clone size: few

CDR3 DNA: TGTGCCAGCAGTCGGACGGGGGAGCAGTACTTC
CDR3 protein: CASSRTGEQYF
V gene: TRBV28
J gene: TRBJ2-7
D gene: NA
clone size: many

CDR3 DNA: TGTGCCAGCAGCTTGGGCCCCGGGAGCACAGATACGCAGTATTTT
CDR3 protein: CASSLGPGSTDTQYF
V gene: TRBV7-8
J gene: TRBJ2-3
D gene: NA
clone size: many

CDR3 DNA: TGCGCCAGCAGTGAGACTGGCGTCGGACTCAATGAGCAGTTCTTC
CDR3 protein: CASSETGVGLNEQFF
V gene: TRBV10-1
J gene: TRBJ2-1
D gene: NA
clone size: many

CDR3 DNA: TGTGCCAGCAGGGGATGGAGCGGGAGCCACGAGCAGTACTTC
CDR3 protein: CASRGWSGSHEQYF
V gene: TRBV28
J gene: TRBJ2-7
D gene: TRBD2
clone size: many

CDR3 DNA: TGTGCCAGCAGCCCAGAGATGGCGGGGAACACAGATACGCAGTATTTT
CDR3 protein: CASSPEMAGNTDTQYF
V gene: TRBV7-9
J gene: TRBJ2-3
D gene: NA
clone size: many

CDR3 DNA: TGCAGTGCTAGAAAACCCGGGACTAGCGGGAGCACAGATACGCAGTATTTT
CDR3 protein: CSARKPGTSGSTDTQYF
V gene: TRBV20-1
J gene: TRBJ2-3
D gene: TRBD2
clone size: NA

CDR3 DNA: TGTGCCAGCAGCCTAAAGAATCAGCCCCAGCATTTT
CDR3 protein: CASSLKNQPQHF
V gene: TRBV5-6
J gene: TRBJ1-5
D gene: NA
clone size: many

CDR3 DNA: TGTGCCAGCAGCGTAGGTGGGGGAAGGGAGACCCAGTACTTC
CDR3 protein: CASSVGGGRETQYF
V gene: TRBV9
J gene: TRBJ2-5
D gene: NA
clone size: few

CDR3 DNA: TGTGCCAGCAGTTTCAGGGGATCGGCTTTCTTT
CDR3 protein: CASSFRGSAFF
V gene: TRBV12-3/TRBV12-4
J gene: TRBJ1-1
D gene: NA
clone size: many